This T cell receptor (beta chain) originates from a study of T and B cells in COVID-19 patients. TRB was amplified from about 260-540 ng of blood genomic DNA. BIOMED2 TRB-A/B primer pools were used in multiplex TRB PCR. Via MiXCR, TCRdb re-called the multiplex PCR reads, giving one row per CDR3 protein. This sample yields approximately 5,000 distinct CDR3 sequences, of which 25% to 30% are seen a single time; about 10% belongs to the top ten. CDR3 size: 14 residues. Deletions cut 0 bases from V and 0 bases from J, with 6 bases between. Germline CDR1 MNHEY, CDR2 SVGEGT. Sequencing was done on a sample of blood. The chain uses TRBV6-2 or TRBV6-3 and TRBJ2-7; D is unresolved. This clonotype originated in a human donor with active COVID-19. The CDR3, as DNA: TGTGCCAGCAGTTACTCGACAAACTCCTACGAGCAGTACTTC. Translation gives CASSYSTNSYEQYF.